This entry is about one T cell receptor (beta chain). This sample was included in a study of cytomegalovirus exposure and HLA in healthy donors. Trimming shortened V by 0 bases and J by 8 bases, and 11 bases separated the two germline ends. CDR1 is SGHDN and CDR2 is FVKESK in the germline V gene. The CDR3 contains 14 residues. In the PCR, 60 Vbeta and 13 Jbeta primers were used. Here immunoSEQ multiplex PCR was the method, and the copy in TCRdb shows in-frame clones only, minus some. The sample has under 130,000 clones; about 77% are singletons. The gene calls are TRBV14 and TRBJ2-1; possible D gene TRBD1, 5 bases. The sequencing sample was made of PBMCs. The sequence was collected from a woman aged 18-29 years in good health and CMV-seropositive. Written as DNA, the CDR3 is TGTGCCAGCAGCCAAGATCTGGGGCTGGATGAGCAGTTCTTC. It yields the protein CASSQDLGLDEQFF.